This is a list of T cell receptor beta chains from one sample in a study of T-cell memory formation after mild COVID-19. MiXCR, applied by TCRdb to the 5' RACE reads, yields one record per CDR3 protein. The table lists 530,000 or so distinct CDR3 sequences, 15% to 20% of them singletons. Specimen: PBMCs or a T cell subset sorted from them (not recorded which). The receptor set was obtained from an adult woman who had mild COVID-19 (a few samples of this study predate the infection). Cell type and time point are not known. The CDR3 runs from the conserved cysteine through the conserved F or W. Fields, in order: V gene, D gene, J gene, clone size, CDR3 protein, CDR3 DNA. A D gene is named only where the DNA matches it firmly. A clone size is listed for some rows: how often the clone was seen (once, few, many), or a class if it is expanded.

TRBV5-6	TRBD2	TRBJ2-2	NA	CASRAGVDTGELFF	TGTGCCAGCAGAGCGGGAGTCGACACCGGGGAGCTGTTTTTT
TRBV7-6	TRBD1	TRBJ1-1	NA	CASSLALRQGHTRRNTEAFF	TGTGCCAGCAGCTTAGCGCTAAGACAGGGGCATACCAGGAGGAACACTGAAGCTTTCTTT
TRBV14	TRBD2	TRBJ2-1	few	CASSQDGAGGPVNEQFF	TGTGCCAGCAGCCAAGATGGGGCGGGAGGGCCCGTCAATGAGCAGTTCTTC
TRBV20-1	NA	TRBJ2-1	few	CSAPPPAGAYNEQFF	TGCAGTGCTCCGCCCCCCGCAGGAGCATACAATGAGCAGTTCTTC
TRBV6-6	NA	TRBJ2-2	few	CASSYSNRVTGELFF	TGTGCCAGCAGTTACTCGAACAGGGTGACTGGGGAGCTGTTTTTT
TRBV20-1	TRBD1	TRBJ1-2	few	CSASRDRGRGYTF	TGCAGTGCCAGCCGGGACAGAGGACGCGGCTACACCTTC
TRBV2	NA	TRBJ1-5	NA	CASSTSGRSNQPQHF	TGTGCCAGCAGTACCAGTGGTAGGAGCAATCAGCCCCAGCATTTT
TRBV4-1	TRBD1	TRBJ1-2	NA	CASSPSTGVGYTF	TGCGCCAGCAGCCCCTCGACAGGGGTCGGCTACACCTTC
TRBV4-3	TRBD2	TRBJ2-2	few	CASSQDGAPAGEVGELFF	TGCGCCAGCAGCCAAGATGGGGCACCAGCGGGAGAGGTCGGGGAGCTGTTTTTT
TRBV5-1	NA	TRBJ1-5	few	CASSLEGRGGNQPQHF	TGCGCCAGCAGCTTGGAAGGGAGGGGAGGCAATCAGCCCCAGCATTTT
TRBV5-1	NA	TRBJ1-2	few	CASSFNRDMDYGYTF	TGCGCCAGCAGCTTTAACCGGGACATGGACTATGGCTACACCTTC
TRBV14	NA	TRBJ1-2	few	CASSQVRGAILGYTF	TGTGCCAGCAGCCAAGTGCGGGGCGCGATTCTAGGCTACACCTTC